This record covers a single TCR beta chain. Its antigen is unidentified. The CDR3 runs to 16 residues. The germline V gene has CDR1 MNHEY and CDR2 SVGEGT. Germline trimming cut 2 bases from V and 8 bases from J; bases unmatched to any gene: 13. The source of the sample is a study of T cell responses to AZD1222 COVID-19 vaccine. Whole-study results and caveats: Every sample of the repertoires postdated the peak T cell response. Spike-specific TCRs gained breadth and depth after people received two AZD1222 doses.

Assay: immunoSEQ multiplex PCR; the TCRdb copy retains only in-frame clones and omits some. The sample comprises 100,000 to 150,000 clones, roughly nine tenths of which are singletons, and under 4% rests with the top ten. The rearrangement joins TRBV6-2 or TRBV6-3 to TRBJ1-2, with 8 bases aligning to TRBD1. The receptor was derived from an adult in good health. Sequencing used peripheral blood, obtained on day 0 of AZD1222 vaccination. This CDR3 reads CASSYTRTGLRNGYTF. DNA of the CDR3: TGTGCCAGCAGTTACACCAGGACAGGGTTGAGGAACGGCTACACCTTC.